This T cell receptor beta chain was profiled in a study of human T cells and chemical hapten exposure. TCRdb recomputed calls from the RACE reads with MiXCR, one row per CDR3 protein. The data show about 340,000 distinct CDR3 sequences, 6% to 8.5% seen once. The germline V gene encodes CDR1 SEHNR and CDR2 FQNEAQ (reference sequence). The CDR3 length equals 16 residues, ends included. Time point indicated: patch test 1, 2 weeks after DPC sensitization. Described treatment: therapeutic diphenylcyclopropenone sensitization with weekly scalp DPC. This clonotype was observed a few times. It is unclear where the CDR3 begins or ends on the DNA, so no DNA is shown, and the CDR3 is as TCRdb lists it.

Sequencing was performed on whole blood, taken in connection with sensitization to the hapten diphenylcyclopropenone (DPC). The origin of this receptor is a young woman with alopecia areata. Some clones in this sample may be carry-over from other donors' samples. The V gene is TRBV7-9, the J gene TRBJ2-2; the table names TRBD2, a call not compared with the DNA. CDR3 amino acids: CASSVTGTSRPGSCFF.